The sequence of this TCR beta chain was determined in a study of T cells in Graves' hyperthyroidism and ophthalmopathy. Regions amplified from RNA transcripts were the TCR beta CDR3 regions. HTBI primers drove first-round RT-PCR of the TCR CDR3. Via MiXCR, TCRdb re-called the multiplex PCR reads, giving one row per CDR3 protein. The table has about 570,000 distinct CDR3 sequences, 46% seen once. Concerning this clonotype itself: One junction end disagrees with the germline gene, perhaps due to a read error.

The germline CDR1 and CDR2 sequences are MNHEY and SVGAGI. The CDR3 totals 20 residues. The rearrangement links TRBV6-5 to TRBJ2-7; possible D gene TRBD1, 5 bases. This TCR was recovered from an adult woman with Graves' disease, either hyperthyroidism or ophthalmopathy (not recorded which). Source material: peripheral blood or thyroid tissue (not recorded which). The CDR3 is CAISYGPSTVSGLLGYEQYF. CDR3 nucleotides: TGTGCCATCAGTTACGGCCCTTCGACAGTCAGTGGTTTGTTGGGCTACGAGCAGTACTTC.